Ten or more counts support the clone carrying this TCR beta chain. Its antigen remains unidentified. Uncontrolled infection, other autoimmune disease, pregnancy or lactation barred patients from enrollment. The entry originates in a study of T cells in Graves' hyperthyroidism and ophthalmopathy. Study observations and caveats: Expanded thyroid clonotypes (above 0.001) were mostly also found in blood.

Template material for amplifying TCR beta CDR3 regions consisted of RNA transcripts. RT-PCR in the first round (using the HTBI primer set) targeted the TCR CDR3. TCRdb reprocessed the multiplex PCR reads with MiXCR, giving one entry per CDR3 protein. The sample holds hundreds of thousands of distinct CDR3 sequences, around 15% seen once. Sequenced: blood. The clonotype originates from a man aged 50 to 59 with Graves' ophthalmopathy.

CDR3 in amino acids: CASSPIRGRDSPLHF. For the CDR3, the DNA is TGTGCCAGCTCACCCATAAGGGGCCGCGATTCACCCCTCCACTTT. The chain employs TRBV18 and TRBJ1-6; the D gene is possibly TRBD1 (5 bases). This CDR3 is built from 15 residues. Germline V lookup: CDR1 KGHSH, CDR2 LQKENI. V lost 3 bases to trimming and J lost 8 bases, with 14 bases between them.